This T cell receptor beta chain was captured by sequencing in a study of blood T cell repertoires in COVID-19 (dated by TCRdb to 2019 to 2021). Concerning the study at large: Samples from collaborators originated in the United States, Italy and Spain and spanned both the acute and convalescent phases of COVID-19. The samples were drawn from the first 160 participants of the ongoing ImmuneRACE study and from over a thousand subjects provided by 6 global collaborators. The material from the prospective study consisted of cDNA or gDNA derived from T cells, B-cell-depleted T cells, or PBMCs. HLA class I and class II types, where available, came from metadata supplied by the sample provider rather than from assay-based typing. Nearly every sample came with metadata listing a de-identified subject ID, COVID-19 status, age in years and sex. A freely available public database, intended as a resource for researchers studying the immune response to SARS-CoV-2, is where the repertoires were released. The dataset comprised deeply sampled blood TCRbeta repertoires from subjects exposed to, actively infected with, or recovered from COVID-19. The paper's findings and limits, for the study overall: The quantity of clinical and demographic metadata differed by source and by participant and was supplied without curation.

TCRbeta CDR3 regions were amplified from genomic DNA using the immunoSEQ Assay, a bias-controlled multiplex PCR. In the source study's methods: The number of nucleated cells in each sample was estimated from the amplification of reference gene primers within the assay. To quantify the absolute abundance of each unique TCRbeta CDR3 rearrangement, sequence reads were collapsed and filtered. For each sample, productive Simpson clonality was calculated as the square root of Simpson's diversity index across productive rearrangements. TCRdb took over this immuneACCESS table, retaining in-frame rearrangements with V and J assigned. Such tables are incomplete; in checked studies, under half of the missing clones stem from an unresolved V gene, and the remainder is unexplained. The V and J calls and clone size were taken over from that table, and D and trimming were inferred from the DNA. Here the sample has 150,000 to 200,000 clones; roughly 86% occur a single time. Less than 3.5% of the sample rests with the top ten.

In the case of this clone: What antigen it recognizes has not been identified. Base qualities are not recorded, but no much larger clone differs from it by a single base.

The collaborating institutions used their own protocols to collect whole blood in K2EDTA tubes. For TCRbeta analysis, collaborator samples were shipped as frozen whole blood, as isolated PBMCs, or as DNA extracted from either sample type. For CDR1 and CDR2, the germline V gene (reference sequence) lists LNHNV and YYDKDF. Deletion took 3 bases off V and 7 bases off J, with a span of 9 bases between the germline ends. The CDR3 measures 12 amino acids from cysteine to phenylalanine. The read is trimmed to its CDR3 DNA, 36 bases read in frame from base 1. The sequence came from a man in his 70s with acute or convalescent COVID-19. Material: peripheral blood. The chain employs TRBV15 and TRBJ1-2; the D gene is not confidently resolved. The CDR3 protein sequence reads: CATSRPTGGYTF. The base sequence is TGTGCCACCAGCAGGCCCACTGGTGGCTACACCTTC.